Listed below are T cell receptor beta chains from one sample, sequenced in a study of blood T cell repertoires in COVID-19. Clones were sequenced by immunoSEQ multiplex PCR, and TCRdb holds only the in-frame ones, with some missing. The sample has tens of thousands of clones, approximately 90% seen once. The sample consisted of peripheral blood. These receptor sequences come from a woman in her sixties with COVID-19, enrolled during active disease. The CDR3 runs from the conserved cysteine through the conserved F or W. Fields, in order: clone size, D gene, V gene, J gene, CDR3 protein, CDR3 DNA. A D gene is named only where the DNA matches it firmly. A clone size is listed for some rows: how often the clone was seen (once, few, many), or a class if it is expanded.

.,TRBD1,TRBV9,TRBJ2-5,CASSATGTSGETQYF,TGTGCCAGCAGCGCGACAGGGACCTCAGGGGAGACCCAGTACTTC
.,.,TRBV9,TRBJ2-3,CASSVGVDTQYF,TGTGCCAGCAGTGTGGGAGTAGATACGCAGTATTTT
.,.,TRBV24-1,TRBJ2-5,CATSDVGHRETQYF,TGTGCCACCAGTGACGTGGGCCATAGAGAGACCCAGTACTTC
.,TRBD1,TRBV30,TRBJ1-6,CAWSTRGNSPLHF,TGTGCCTGGAGTACCAGGGGGAATTCACCCCTCCACTTT
.,TRBD2,TRBV3-1/TRBV3-2,TRBJ2-1,CASSQGWATSGRFYNEQFF,TGTGCCAGCAGCCAAGGTTGGGCAACTAGCGGGAGGTTCTACAATGAGCAGTTCTTC
once,.,TRBV6-5,TRBJ2-3,CASSSMRDDTQYF,TGTGCCAGCAGTTCCATGCGGGATGATACGCAGTATTTT
once,.,TRBV30,TRBJ1-2,CAWSVAVSNYGYTF,TGTGCCTGGAGTGTTGCAGTTTCTAACTATGGCTACACCTTC
.,.,TRBV28,TRBJ2-2,CASSLNSGNGELFF,TGTGCCAGCAGTTTGAATTCGGGAAACGGGGAGCTGTTTTTT
.,.,TRBV7-2,TRBJ2-7,CASSLVSGVGDEQYF,TGTGCCAGCAGCTTAGTATCGGGGGTAGGGGACGAGCAGTACTTC
.,TRBD1,TRBV28,TRBJ1-4,CASSFPSPGTDEKLFF,TGTGCCAGCAGTTTCCCATCCCCGGGGACAGATGAAAAACTGTTTTTT
.,.,TRBV12-3/TRBV12-4,TRBJ2-1,CASSGIVAEQFF,TGTGCCAGCAGTGGTATAGTTGCTGAGCAGTTCTTC
.,TRBD1,TRBV28,TRBJ1-2,CASSSGRRQGEVNYGYTF,TGTGCCAGCAGTTCCGGTAGGAGACAGGGAGAAGTTAACTATGGCTACACCTTC
once,TRBD1,TRBV28,TRBJ2-7,CASSQTGQGHHEQYF,TGTGCCAGCAGTCAAACGGGACAGGGACACCACGAGCAGTACTTC
.,.,TRBV5-1,TRBJ1-1,CASSAPFAALGNTEAFF,TGCGCCAGCAGCGCACCTTTCGCGGCACTGGGGAACACTGAAGCTTTCTTT
few,.,TRBV9,TRBJ1-5,CASSVDAGDSNQPQHF,TGTGCCAGCAGCGTAGACGCGGGGGATAGCAATCAGCCCCAGCATTTT
.,TRBD1,TRBV28,TRBJ2-4,CASSLDRGWVKNIQYF,TGTGCCAGCAGTTTGGACAGGGGATGGGTCAAAAACATTCAGTACTTC
.,TRBD1,TRBV5-1,TRBJ1-3,CASSGTGFGNTIYF,TGCGCCAGCAGCGGGACAGGGTTCGGAAACACCATATATTTT
.,TRBD2,TRBV11-2,TRBJ2-7,CASSLRREGLEQYF,TGTGCCAGCAGCTTGCGGCGGGAGGGCCTCGAGCAGTACTTC
.,TRBD1,TRBV28,TRBJ2-4,CASSQGQGLAKNIQYF,TGTGCCAGCAGTCAGGGACAGGGACTAGCCAAAAACATTCAGTACTTC
.,TRBD1,TRBV11-3,TRBJ2-1,CASSPHRGSYNEQFF,TGTGCCAGCAGCCCACACAGGGGGTCCTACAATGAGCAGTTCTTC
.,TRBD2,TRBV28,TRBJ2-2,CASILLAGAGELFF,TGTGCCAGCATTTTGTTAGCGGGAGCCGGGGAGCTGTTTTTT
few,.,TRBV27,TRBJ2-7,CASSTQGSEQYF,TGTGCCAGCAGTACCCAGGGATCCGAGCAGTACTTC
.,.,TRBV7-2,TRBJ1-2,CASTRAYGYTF,TGTGCCAGCACCAGGGCCTATGGCTACACCTTC
.,TRBD1,TRBV13,TRBJ1-2,CASSLEEAGGGGYTF,TGTGCCAGCAGCTTAGAGGAAGCAGGGGGTGGTGGCTACACCTTC
.,.,TRBV10-3,TRBJ1-5,CAISEPDSSNQPQHF,TGTGCCATCAGTGAGCCAGACAGTAGCAATCAGCCCCAGCATTTT
.,.,TRBV6-2/TRBV6-3,TRBJ1-3,CASSPIDSLSGNTIYF,TGTGCCAGCAGCCCTATAGACAGTCTCTCTGGAAACACCATATATTTT
.,.,TRBV9,TRBJ2-7,CASSPTLFVEQYF,TGTGCCAGCAGCCCCACTCTATTTGTTGAGCAGTACTTC
.,.,TRBV7-2,TRBJ1-5,CASSLGDNNQPQHF,TGTGCCAGCAGCTTAGGAGATAACAATCAGCCCCAGCATTTT
.,TRBD1,TRBV4-1,TRBJ1-2,CASSPHLTGSGANYGYTF,TGCGCCAGCAGCCCCCATCTGACAGGGTCGGGAGCTAACTATGGCTACACCTTC
.,TRBD1,TRBV19,TRBJ1-2,CASSRTGTDYGYTF,TGTGCCAGTAGTAGGACCGGGACAGACTATGGCTACACCTTC
.,.,TRBV11-1,TRBJ2-7,CASSPASGAHEQYF,TGTGCCAGCAGCCCTGCATCAGGGGCCCACGAGCAGTACTTC
.,.,TRBV6-2/TRBV6-3,TRBJ2-1,CASNPPTGHNEQFF,TGTGCCAGCAACCCTCCGACAGGACACAATGAGCAGTTCTTC
.,TRBD1,TRBV6-1,TRBJ1-5,CASSESLGTGNQPQHF,TGTGCCAGCAGTGAATCGTTGGGGACAGGCAATCAGCCCCAGCATTTT
.,.,TRBV7-2,TRBJ1-2,CASSPDNFYGYTF,TGTGCCAGCAGTCCTGACAATTTCTATGGCTACACCTTC
.,TRBD2,TRBV5-4,TRBJ2-7,CASSLVWTSGRAEQYF,TGTGCCAGCAGCTTGGTTTGGACTAGCGGGAGGGCCGAGCAGTACTTC
.,.,TRBV19,TRBJ2-7,CASSIVGGLLSEQYF,TGTGCCAGTAGTATAGTGGGCGGGCTCCTGAGCGAGCAGTACTTC
.,TRBD2,TRBV11-2,TRBJ2-7,CASSSKGRGVYEQYF,TGTGCCAGCAGCTCGAAGGGGAGGGGAGTTTACGAGCAGTACTTC
.,.,TRBV7-7,TRBJ2-3,CASSLGGGMTDTQYF,TGTGCTAGCAGCTTAGGGGGGGGTATGACAGATACGCAGTATTTT
.,TRBD2,TRBV30,TRBJ2-7,CAWSRTSVSYEQYF,TGTGCCTGGTCAAGGACTAGCGTCTCCTACGAGCAGTACTTC
.,TRBD1,TRBV7-3,TRBJ2-5,CASSPLRGQGETQYF,TGTGCCAGCAGCCCTCTCAGGGGGCAAGGAGAGACCCAGTACTTC
.,TRBD1,TRBV19,TRBJ1-2,CASSRGTGNGYTF,TGTGCCAGTAGTAGGGGGACAGGGAATGGCTACACCTTC
.,.,TRBV5-1,TRBJ2-7,CASSPLVGSYYEQYF,TGCGCCAGCAGCCCCCTAGTCGGCAGTTACTACGAGCAGTACTTC
.,.,TRBV27,TRBJ1-5,CASSLTGRVNQPQHF,TGTGCCAGCAGTTTAACAGGACGGGTCAATCAGCCCCAGCATTTT
.,.,TRBV6-6,TRBJ1-6,CASSLGQGRPLHF,TGTGCCAGCAGTTTAGGCCAGGGGAGACCCCTCCACTTT
.,.,TRBV2,TRBJ1-4,CASSVIDEKLFF,TGTGCCAGCAGTGTAATTGATGAAAAACTGTTTTTT
.,TRBD2,TRBV4-3,TRBJ2-1,CASSQEWTSGAGTRNEQFF,TGCGCCAGCAGCCAAGAGTGGACTAGCGGGGCCGGAACCCGTAATGAGCAGTTCTTC
.,TRBD1,TRBV28,TRBJ1-2,CASSSSIRTGYYGYTF,TGTGCCAGCAGTTCCTCGATTAGGACAGGCTACTATGGCTACACCTTC
.,.,TRBV18,TRBJ2-3,CASSQRGSDLTDTQYF,TGTGCCAGCTCCCAACGTGGCTCAGATCTCACAGATACGCAGTATTTT
.,.,TRBV10-3,TRBJ1-4,CAISESGGPNEKLFF,TGTGCCATCAGTGAGTCGGGGGGGCCCAATGAAAAACTGTTTTTT
.,.,TRBV19,TRBJ2-1,CASSSPRGAVLAYGYNEQFF,TGTGCCAGTAGCTCCCCCAGGGGGGCAGTTCTAGCTTACGGCTACAATGAGCAGTTCTTC
.,.,TRBV5-1,TRBJ2-1,CASSLGGGLINEQFF,TGCGCCAGCAGCTTGGGTGGGGGACTGATTAATGAGCAGTTCTTC
.,.,TRBV19,TRBJ1-1,CASSIDPFSEAFF,TGTGCCAGTAGTATAGATCCTTTCTCTGAAGCTTTCTTT
.,.,TRBV7-3,TRBJ2-7,CASSLDPTYEQYF,TGTGCCAGCAGCTTAGATCCGACATACGAGCAGTACTTC
once,.,TRBV28,TRBJ2-5,CASTTGKETQYF,TGTGCCAGCACCACAGGGAAAGAGACCCAGTACTTC
.,.,TRBV13,TRBJ1-3,CASSPNRNSGNTIYF,TGTGCCAGCAGCCCTAACAGGAACTCTGGAAACACCATATATTTT